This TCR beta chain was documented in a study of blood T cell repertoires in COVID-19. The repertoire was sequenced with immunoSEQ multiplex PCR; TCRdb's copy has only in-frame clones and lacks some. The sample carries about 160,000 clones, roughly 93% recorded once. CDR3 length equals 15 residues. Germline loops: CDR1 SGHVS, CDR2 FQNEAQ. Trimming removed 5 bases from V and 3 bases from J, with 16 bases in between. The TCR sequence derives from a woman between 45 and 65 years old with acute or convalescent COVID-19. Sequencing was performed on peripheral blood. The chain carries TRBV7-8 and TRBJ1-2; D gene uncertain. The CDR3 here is CASSPKGGVDYGYTF. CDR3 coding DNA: TGTGCCAGCAGCCCAAAGGGAGGAGTTGACTATGGCTACACCTTC.